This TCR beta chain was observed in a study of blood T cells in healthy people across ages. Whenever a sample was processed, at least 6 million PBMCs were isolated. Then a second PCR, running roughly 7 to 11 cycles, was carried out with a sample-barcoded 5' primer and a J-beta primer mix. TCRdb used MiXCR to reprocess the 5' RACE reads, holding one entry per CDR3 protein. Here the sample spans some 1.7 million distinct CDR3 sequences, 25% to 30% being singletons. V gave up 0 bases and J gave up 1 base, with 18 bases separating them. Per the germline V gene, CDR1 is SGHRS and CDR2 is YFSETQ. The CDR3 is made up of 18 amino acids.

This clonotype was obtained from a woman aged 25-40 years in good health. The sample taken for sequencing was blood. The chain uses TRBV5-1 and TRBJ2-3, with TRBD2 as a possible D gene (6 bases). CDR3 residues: CASSLAQTGERGTDTQYF. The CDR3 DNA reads TGCGCCAGCAGCTTGGCCCAAACGGGAGAGAGGGGCACAGATACGCAGTATTTT.